Each of the 18 T cell receptor beta chains below was sequenced from the same sample in a study of CD8 T cells in ankylosing spondylitis. TCRdb re-called the 5' RACE reads with MiXCR, one entry per CDR3 protein. The table has some 140,000 distinct CDR3 sequences, 7% to 9% seen once. Sequences were obtained from synovial fluid, either unsorted or a sorted T cell fraction (not recorded which). Source of these receptors: a male donor with ankylosing spondylitis.

This clonotype has at least ten counts. This rearrangement joins TRBV18 to TRBJ2-7; the D gene is possibly TRBD1 (5 bases). CDR1 is KGHSH, CDR2 LQKENI, per germline. V dropped 1 base and J dropped 3 bases, with 7 bases sitting between them. This CDR3 has 13 amino acids. The CDR3 reads CASSPHRNYEQYF. DNA of the CDR3: TGTGCCAGCTCACCACACAGGAACTACGAGCAGTACTTC.

This clonotype was seen a few times. The rearrangement uses TRBV18 and TRBJ2-1; the match to TRBD1 covers 9 bases. J gave up 3 bases and V 8 bases, and 20 bases lay outside the gene matches. Germline V CDR1 and CDR2: KGHSH, LQKENI. This CDR3 is built from 19 residues. CDR3 in DNA: TGTGCCAGCACGTACATGGTGACAGGGGGGGGACTCCGCTACAATGAGCAGTTCTTC. Translating it yields CASTYMVTGGGLRYNEQFF.

Ten or more counts support this clonotype. The J gene is TRBJ1-2, the V gene TRBV6-2 or TRBV6-3; the D gene is possibly TRBD1 (6 bases). CDR1 and CDR2 from the germline V gene are MNHEY and SVGEGT. The V and J ends lost 6 bases and 2 bases respectively, with 16 bases between them. This CDR3 has 15 amino acids. The CDR3 region is CASRDRDNKNYGYTF. In DNA form, the CDR3 reads TGTGCCAGCAGAGACCGGGACAATAAGAACTATGGCTACACCTTC.

The chain carries TRBV6-1 and TRBJ2-7, with a weak D call TRBD1 (6 bases). Trimming took 6 bases from V and 2 from J, leaving 14 bases between them. The germline gives CDR1 MNHNS, CDR2 SASEGT. CDR3 size: 14 residues. For the CDR3, the DNA is TGTGCCAGCAGAACCGGGACATCCACCTACGAGCAGTACTTC. This codes for CASRTGTSTYEQYF.

The J gene is TRBJ2-3, the V gene TRBV20-1; the D call may be TRBD1 or TRBD2 (5 bases each). This CDR3 is built from 14 residues. The germline gives CDR1 DFQATT, CDR2 SNEGSKA (reference sequence). The V gene lost 8 bases and the J gene lost 3 bases, with 18 bases spanning the gap. Written as DNA, the CDR3 is TGCAGTACCCAACCGGGACGCTCTACAGATACGCAGTATTTT. This codes for CSTQPGRSTDTQYF.

The CDR3 is CSAGLGHYYEQYF. The CDR3 DNA is TGCAGTGCGGGCTTGGGACATTACTACGAGCAGTACTTC. The rearrangement links TRBV20-1 to TRBJ2-7; possibly TRBD1 for D (6 bases). The CDR3 totals 13 residues. V was cut by 6 bases and J by 3 bases, with 15 bases left in between. CDR1 and CDR2 from the germline V gene are DFQATT and SNEGSKA (reference sequence).

The J gene is TRBJ1-2, the V gene TRBV6-2 or TRBV6-3, with TRBD1 identical over 12 bases. J lost 4 bases, V lost 7 bases, and 7 bases had no gene match. The CDR3 contains 15 residues. CDR1 is MNHEY, CDR2 SVGEGT, per germline. The CDR3 here is CASTLTGQGAYGYTF. In DNA, the CDR3 is TGTGCCAGCACCTTGACGGGACAGGGGGCCTATGGCTACACCTTC.

The V call is TRBV5-6, the J call TRBJ1-4; D is possibly TRBD1 (6 bases). Trimming took 2 bases from V and 4 from J, leaving 15 bases between them. Germline V gives CDR1 SGHDT, CDR2 YYEEEE. CDR3 length: 16 amino acids. The DNA of the CDR3 is TGTGCCAGCAGCTTTTACAGGGCGCAGAATAATGAAAAACTGTTTTTT. This codes for CASSFYRAQNNEKLFF.

This clonotype came up a few times. This chain uses TRBV6-2 or TRBV6-3 with TRBJ1-5; a weak D match, TRBD1 (6 bases). Trimming stripped 6 bases from V and 3 bases from J, with 9 bases between. CDR1 and CDR2 from the germline V gene are MNHEY and SVGEGT. There are 13 residues in the CDR3. CDR3 amino acids: CASRTGYNQPQHF. DNA for the CDR3: TGTGCCAGCAGGACAGGTTACAATCAGCCCCAGCATTTT.

This clonotype was seen a handful of times. This chain links TRBV5-5 with TRBJ2-1; D gene ambiguous. The V gene lost 5 bases and the J gene lost 4 bases, with 16 bases spanning the gap. Germline CDR1 reads SGHKS; CDR2 reads YYEKEE (reference sequence). The CDR3 has 15 amino acids. In DNA, the CDR3 is TGTGCCAGCAGTTCCGGCCTCCACCGGTACAATGAGCAGTTCTTC. Translated, it gives CASSSGLHRYNEQFF.

This clonotype was counted many times. V and J are TRBV7-9 and TRBJ2-1, with 7 positions matching TRBD2. This CDR3 has 13 residues. V lost 7 bases to trimming and J lost 4 bases; unmatched junction nucleotides: 4. CDR1 and CDR2 from the germline V gene are SEHNR and FQNEAQ (reference sequence). CDR3 in amino acids: CASTRGEYNEQFF. The CDR3 DNA sequence: TGTGCCAGCACTCGGGGGGAATACAATGAGCAGTTCTTC.

This clonotype was counted many times. The chain combines TRBV28 with TRBJ1-5; D not resolved. Trimming took off 2 bases at V and 3 bases at J, with 14 bases between the two ends. Germline CDR1 and CDR2: MDHEN and SYDVKM. This CDR3 is built from 16 residues. The DNA of the CDR3 is TGTGCCAGCAGTTTACAAACTCGACTCCCCAATCAGCCCCAGCATTTT. As protein: CASSLQTRLPNQPQHF.

This clonotype has ten or more counts. The chain carries TRBV4-1 and TRBJ1-2, with D maybe TRBD1 (5 bases). Looked up from germline, CDR1 is MGHRA and CDR2 is YSYEKL. Trimming stripped 4 bases from V and 4 bases from J, with 10 bases between. The CDR3 spans 13 residues. This chain's CDR3 is CASSPEGLYGYTF. The DNA for the CDR3 is TGCGCCAGCAGCCCCGAGGGACTCTATGGCTACACCTTC.

This clonotype was seen ten or more times. The chain recombines TRBV4-1 with TRBJ1-2; possibly TRBD1 for D (6 bases). Trimming stripped 0 bases from V and 2 bases from J, with 13 bases between. The length of the CDR3 is 16 residues. Germline CDR1 and CDR2: MGHRA and YSYEKL. The CDR3 reads CASSQEYTGTNYGYTF. The CDR3, as DNA: TGCGCCAGCAGCCAAGAGTATACAGGGACCAACTATGGCTACACCTTC.

This clonotype was seen at least ten times. The chain couples TRBV7-9 to TRBJ1-2; D is unresolved. In germline, CDR1 is SEHNR, CDR2 FQNEAQ (reference sequence). CDR3 length equals 16 residues. V was trimmed by 0 bases and J by 4 bases, leaving 15 bases between them. This CDR3 is CASSLALAGPIYGYTF. CDR3 bases: TGTGCCAGCAGCTTAGCTTTGGCAGGCCCAATCTATGGCTACACCTTC.

Sample share makes this clonotype medium-sized. The rearrangement links TRBV11-2 to TRBJ2-5, with 15 bases that match TRBD2. There are 16 residues in the CDR3. Germline CDR1 SGHAT, CDR2 FQNNGV. The V gene end was trimmed by 1 base and the J gene end by 6 bases; junction bases not matched to a gene: 3. The DNA for the CDR3 is TGTGCCAGCAGCTTAGTCGGGACTAGCGGGAGGAAGACCCAGTACTTC. It yields the protein CASSLVGTSGRKTQYF.

This clonotype was counted ten times or more. The chain uses TRBV20-1 and TRBJ1-2; D is uncertain. Trimming removed 6 bases at V and 1 base at J, with 12 bases between. Germline loops: CDR1 DFQATT, CDR2 SNEGSKA (reference sequence). CDR3 size: 13 residues. The CDR3 sequence is CSALMPLNYGYTF. In DNA, the CDR3 is TGCAGTGCCCTGATGCCCCTTAACTATGGCTACACCTTC.

J is TRBJ2-1 and V is TRBV9; D may be TRBD1 (5 bases). Germline lookup yields CDR1 SGDLS and CDR2 YYNGEE. The CDR3 has 12 residues. V lost 7 bases to trimming and J lost 4 bases, with 9 bases between them. Here the CDR3 DNA reads TGTGCCAGCGGGGCGAGATACAATGAGCAGTTCTTC. Its translation: CASGARYNEQFF.